This T cell receptor beta chain derives from a study of control samples from healthy donors and cancer patients. The CDR3 consists of 16 residues. From germline, CDR1 is LGHNA and CDR2 YNFKEQ. V shed 4 bases, J shed 3 bases, and the junction held 5 bases outside the gene matches. The assay was immunoSEQ multiplex PCR, and TCRdb's table has in-frame clones only and misses some. Its table records roughly 190,000 clones. V gene TRBV4-2 combines with J gene TRBJ2-2, with 10 bases aligning to TRBD2. Sequencing input: blood. The sequence was collected from a woman aged 30 to 39 in good health. Here the CDR3 reads CASSPLAGEHTGELFF. As DNA, the CDR3 is TGTGCCAGCAGCCCTCTAGCGGGGGAACACACCGGGGAGCTGTTTTTT.